The 6 T cell receptor beta chains in this list originate from one sample, sequenced in a study of blood T cell repertoires in COVID-19. Clones were sequenced by immunoSEQ multiplex PCR, and TCRdb holds only the in-frame ones, with some missing. Of nearly 110,000 clones listed, about nine tenths are singletons. The sample consisted of peripheral blood. All receptors come from a man aged 45-65 years with active or convalescent COVID-19.

The chain couples TRBV19 to TRBJ1-5; 10 nucleotides line up with TRBD1. V was clipped by 6 bases and J by 6 bases; unmatched bases: 2. CDR1 and CDR2 (germline): LNHDA, SQIVND (reference sequence). The length of the CDR3 is 13 residues. The CDR3 nucleotides are TGTGCCAGTAGCGGGGACAGGGGTCAGCCCCAGCATTTT. This translates into CASSGDRGQPQHF.

The rearrangement uses TRBV7-2 and TRBJ2-2, with 9 bases fitting TRBD1. CDR3 length: 16 residues. V trimming: 5 bases; J trimming: 3 bases; junction bases outside the gene matches: 7. Germline loops: CDR1 SGHTA, CDR2 FQGNSA. DNA of the CDR3: TGTGCCAGCAGCCATCCGGGACAGGGTCACACCGGGGAGCTGTTTTTT. Protein product: CASSHPGQGHTGELFF.

The rearrangement uses TRBV1 and TRBJ2-7; the tabulated D call, TRBD2, remains unverified against the DNA. TRBV1 is reported as a pseudogene. This CDR3 has 18 amino acids. Written as DNA, the CDR3 is TGCACCAGCAGGCATCCGGGACTAGCGGCCGGAATATACTACGAGCAGTACTTC. It yields the protein CTSRHPGLAAGIYYEQYF.

The chain links TRBV7-5 to TRBJ1-1. TRBV7-5 is flagged as a pseudogene. There are 15 residues in the CDR3. This chain's CDR3 is CARTPVVLAGAEAFF. CDR3 nucleotides: TGTGCCAGAACCCCTGTGGTGCTGGCGGGCGCTGAAGCTTTCTTT.

The CDR3 sequence is CASSQGTPEQFF. CDR3 bases: TGTGCCAGCAGCCAGGGCACTCCCGAGCAGTTCTTC. This chain connects TRBV4-2 to TRBJ2-1; no clear D gene. The V end lost 3 bases, the J end lost 10 bases, and 10 bases lay between the germline ends. The CDR3 runs to 12 residues. CDR1 and CDR2 (germline): LGHNA, YNFKEQ.

This rearrangement joins TRBV28 to TRBJ1-5; 8 bases are shared with TRBD1. Germline CDR1 MDHEN, CDR2 SYDVKM. The CDR3 has 15 amino acids. The trim removed 5 bases at V and 5 bases at J, leaving 8 bases unmatched. CDR3 bases: TGTGCCAGCAGTCCTCTAGACAGGGGCGATCAGCCCCAGCATTTT. The encoded protein is CASSPLDRGDQPQHF.